This T cell receptor beta chain was obtained from a study of T-cell reconstitution after alpha-beta-depleted transplantation in children. The TCRbeta library incorporated unique molecular identifiers. TCRdb passed the PCR reads through MiXCR, listing each CDR3 protein once. The sample carries over 200,000 distinct CDR3 sequences, 8% to 10% recorded once. This TCR came from a human donor who donated a stem cell graft to a child with acute lymphoblastic leukemia. Source: PBMCs from the stem cell graft donor, taken from the stem cell graft.

CDR3 DNA: TGTGCCAGCTCACCACCGTCAGGAACCCACGAGCAGTACTTC. Protein sequence: CASSPPSGTHEQYF. The rearrangement links TRBV18 to TRBJ2-7; no clear D. V was clipped by 0 bases and J by 5 bases, with 11 bases between them. Germline lookup yields CDR1 KGHSH and CDR2 LQKENI. This CDR3 is 14 amino acids long.